This TCR beta chain stems from a study of blood T cells in healthy people across ages. General observations from the study: Relative to aged donors, long-lived donors carried more naive CD4+ cells and displayed higher diversity.

A second roughly 6 to 12 cycle PCR used barcoded and J-beta primers. All samples yielded 3 million or more CDR3-containing paired-end reads. Each CDR3 protein gets one entry after TCRdb re-called the 5' RACE reads with MiXCR. The sample includes hundreds of thousands of distinct CDR3 sequences, roughly 31% of them seen just once. There were healthy Caucasian individuals from Russia, aged about 6 to 100, serving as donors. Around 10 milliliters was the volume of peripheral blood drawn from each donor. Looked up from germline, CDR1 is DFQATT and CDR2 is SNEGSKA (reference sequence). V gave up 1 base and J gave up 6 bases, with 16 bases separating them. The CDR3 is 14 amino acids. This clonotype was seen repeatedly, ten times or more. The antigen remains undetermined.

The sequence came from a woman older than 75 in good health. The sample comprised blood. The chain uses TRBV20-1 and TRBJ2-7; D gene ambiguous. Here the CDR3 DNA reads TGCAGTGCTAGAGGTATTAGCAGGCTCCGCGAGCAGTACTTC. Protein product: CSARGISRLREQYF.